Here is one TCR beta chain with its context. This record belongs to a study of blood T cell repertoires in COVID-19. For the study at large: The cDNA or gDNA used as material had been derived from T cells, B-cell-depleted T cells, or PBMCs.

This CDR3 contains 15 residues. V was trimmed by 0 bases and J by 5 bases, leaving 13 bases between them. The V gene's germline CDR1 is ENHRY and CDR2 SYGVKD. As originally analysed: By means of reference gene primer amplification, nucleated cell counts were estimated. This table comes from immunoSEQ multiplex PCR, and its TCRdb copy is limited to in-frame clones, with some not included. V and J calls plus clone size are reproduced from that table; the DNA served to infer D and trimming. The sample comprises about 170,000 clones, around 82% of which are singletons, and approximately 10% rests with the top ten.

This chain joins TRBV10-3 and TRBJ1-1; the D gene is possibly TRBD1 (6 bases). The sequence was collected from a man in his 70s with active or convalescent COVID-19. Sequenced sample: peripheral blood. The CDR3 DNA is TGTGCCATCAGTGAGTCGCAGGGGCTGGGGACTGAAGCTTTCTTT. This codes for CAISESQGLGTEAFF.